This T cell receptor beta chain was identified in a study of blood T cell repertoires in COVID-19. Study summary: Samples taken during acute and convalescent COVID-19 were collected in the United States, Italy and Spain. T cells, B-cell-depleted T cells, or PBMCs supplied cDNA or gDNA.

Under the authors' procedure: By means of reference gene primer amplification, nucleated cell counts were estimated. Method: immunoSEQ multiplex PCR; TCRdb's copy keeps in-frame clones and lacks some. Clone size and V and J calls were adopted from that table, with D and trimming inferred from the DNA. The sample consists of 150,000 to 200,000 clones, 80% to 90% of them appearing once. The source of this sequence is a man aged 40-55 years with active or convalescent COVID-19. Sample: peripheral blood.

The CDR3 nucleotides read TGTGCCAGCAGTTCGGGGTTCCTAATATCCTACAATGAGCAGTTCTTC. Amino acid sequence: CASSSGFLISYNEQFF. The chain recombines TRBV27 with TRBJ2-1, with D possibly TRBD2 on 5 matching bases. Germline V gene lookup returns CDR1 MNHEY and CDR2 SMNVEV (reference sequence). Trimming pared 4 bases from V and 1 base from J, leaving 14 bases between. The CDR3 consists of 16 residues.